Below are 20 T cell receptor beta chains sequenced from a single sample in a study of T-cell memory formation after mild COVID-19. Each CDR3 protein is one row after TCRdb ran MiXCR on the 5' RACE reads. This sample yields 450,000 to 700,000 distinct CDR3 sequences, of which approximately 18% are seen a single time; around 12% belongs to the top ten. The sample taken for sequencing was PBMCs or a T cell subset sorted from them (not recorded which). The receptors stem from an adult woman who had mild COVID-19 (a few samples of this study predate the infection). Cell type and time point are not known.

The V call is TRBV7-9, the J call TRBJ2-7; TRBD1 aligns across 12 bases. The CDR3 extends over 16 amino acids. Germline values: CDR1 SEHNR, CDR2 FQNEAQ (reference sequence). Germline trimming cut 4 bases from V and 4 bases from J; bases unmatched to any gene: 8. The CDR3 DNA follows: TGTGCCAGCAGCTCCGAGGAGGGACAGGGGGCTTACGAGCAGTACTTC. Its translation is CASSSEEGQGAYEQYF.

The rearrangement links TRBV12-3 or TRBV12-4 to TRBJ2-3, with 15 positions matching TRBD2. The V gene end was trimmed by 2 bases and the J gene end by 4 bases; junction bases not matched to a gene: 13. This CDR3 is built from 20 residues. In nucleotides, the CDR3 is TGTGCCAGCAGTTTAAGGCGAGGACTAGCGGGAGGGCCCGTTCCAGATACGCAGTATTTT. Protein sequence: CASSLRRGLAGGPVPDTQYF.

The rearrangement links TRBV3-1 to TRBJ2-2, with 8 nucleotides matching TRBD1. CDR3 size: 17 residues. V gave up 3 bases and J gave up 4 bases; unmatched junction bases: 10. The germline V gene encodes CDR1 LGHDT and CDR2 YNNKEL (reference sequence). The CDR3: CASSHPLGQGGTGELFF. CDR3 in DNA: TGTGCCAGCAGCCACCCTCTCGGACAGGGCGGCACCGGGGAGCTGTTTTTT.

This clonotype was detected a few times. The CDR3 DNA reads TGCGCCAGCAGCCGATACATTGGGACGGTTACCGGGGAGCTGTTTTTT. Translated, it gives CASSRYIGTVTGELFF. V is TRBV4-1 and J is TRBJ2-2; TRBD1 or TRBD2 may be the D gene (5 bases each). Germline values: CDR1 MGHRA, CDR2 YSYEKL. The germline V and J ends were trimmed by 4 bases and 5 bases, with 17 bases remaining between them. CDR3 size: 16 residues.

The DNA for the CDR3 is TGTGCCAGCCGTGGGGATATTGAAGCTTTCTTT. It specifies CASRGDIEAFF. The chain links TRBV2 to TRBJ1-1; no clear D. The CDR3 sequence is 11 residues long. Trimming left V 8 bases short and J 7 bases short, with 11 bases between. Germline CDR1 and CDR2: SNHLY and FYNNEI.

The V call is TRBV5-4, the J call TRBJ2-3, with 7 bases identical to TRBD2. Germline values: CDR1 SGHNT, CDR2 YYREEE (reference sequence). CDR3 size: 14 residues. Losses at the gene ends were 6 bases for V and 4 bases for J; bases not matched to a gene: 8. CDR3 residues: CASTLGGSSDTQYF. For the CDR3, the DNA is TGTGCCAGCACTCTGGGGGGGAGCTCAGATACGCAGTATTTT. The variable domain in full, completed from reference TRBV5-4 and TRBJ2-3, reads ETGVTQSPTHLIKTRGQQVTLRCSSQSGHNTVSWYQQALGQGPQFIFQYYREEENGRGNFPPRFSGLQFPNYSSELNVNALELDDSALYLCASTLGGSSDTQYFGPGTRLTVL.

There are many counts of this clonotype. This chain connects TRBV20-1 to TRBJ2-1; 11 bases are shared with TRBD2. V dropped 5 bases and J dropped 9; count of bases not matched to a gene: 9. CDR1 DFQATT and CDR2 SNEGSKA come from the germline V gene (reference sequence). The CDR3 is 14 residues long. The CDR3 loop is CSAFGTSGRGEQFF. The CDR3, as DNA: TGCAGTGCTTTTGGGACTAGCGGAAGAGGTGAGCAGTTCTTC.

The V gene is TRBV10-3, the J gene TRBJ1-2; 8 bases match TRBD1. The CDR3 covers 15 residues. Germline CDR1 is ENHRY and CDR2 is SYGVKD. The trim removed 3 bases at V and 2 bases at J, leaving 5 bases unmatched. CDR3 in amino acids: CAISDRGQSNYGYTF. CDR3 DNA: TGTGCCATCAGTGACAGGGGGCAGAGCAACTATGGCTACACCTTC.

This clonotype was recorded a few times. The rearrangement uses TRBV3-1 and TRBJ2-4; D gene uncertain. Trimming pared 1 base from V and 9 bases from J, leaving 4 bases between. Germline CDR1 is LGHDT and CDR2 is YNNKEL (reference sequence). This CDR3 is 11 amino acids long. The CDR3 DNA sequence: TGTGCCAGCAGCCAAGGGGGCATTCAGTACTTC. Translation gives CASSQGGIQYF.

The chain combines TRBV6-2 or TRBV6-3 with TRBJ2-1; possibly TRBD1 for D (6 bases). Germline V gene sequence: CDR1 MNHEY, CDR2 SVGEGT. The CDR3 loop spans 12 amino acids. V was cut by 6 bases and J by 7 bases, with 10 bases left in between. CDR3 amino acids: CASRAQGNEQFF. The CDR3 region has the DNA TGTGCCAGCAGGGCTCAGGGGAATGAGCAGTTCTTC.

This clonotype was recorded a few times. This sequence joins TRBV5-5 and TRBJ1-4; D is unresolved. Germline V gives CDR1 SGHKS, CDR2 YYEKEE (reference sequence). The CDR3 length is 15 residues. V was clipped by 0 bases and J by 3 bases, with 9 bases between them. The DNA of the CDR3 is TGTGCCAGCAGCTTGGACAGCACCTCTAATGAAAAACTGTTTTTT. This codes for CASSLDSTSNEKLFF.

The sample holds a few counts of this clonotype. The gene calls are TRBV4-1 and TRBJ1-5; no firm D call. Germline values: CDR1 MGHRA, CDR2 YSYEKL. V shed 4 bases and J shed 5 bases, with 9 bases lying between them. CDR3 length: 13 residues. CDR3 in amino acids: CASSLRVDQPQHF. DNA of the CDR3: TGCGCCAGCAGCCTCCGTGTTGATCAGCCCCAGCATTTT.

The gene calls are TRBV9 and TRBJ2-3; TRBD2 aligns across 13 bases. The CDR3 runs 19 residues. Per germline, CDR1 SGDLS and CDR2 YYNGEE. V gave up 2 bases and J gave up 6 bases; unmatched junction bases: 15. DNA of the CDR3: TGTGCCAGCAGCGTTGGTCAGGGGACTAGCGGGGCCTACCTGGATACGCAGTATTTT. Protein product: CASSVGQGTSGAYLDTQYF.

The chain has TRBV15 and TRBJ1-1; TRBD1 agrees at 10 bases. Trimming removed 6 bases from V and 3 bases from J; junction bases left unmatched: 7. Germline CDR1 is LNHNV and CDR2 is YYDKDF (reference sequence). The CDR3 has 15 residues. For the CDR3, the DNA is TGTGCCACCAGTCTAAAGGGACAGGGGTACACTGAAGCTTTCTTT. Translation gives CATSLKGQGYTEAFF.

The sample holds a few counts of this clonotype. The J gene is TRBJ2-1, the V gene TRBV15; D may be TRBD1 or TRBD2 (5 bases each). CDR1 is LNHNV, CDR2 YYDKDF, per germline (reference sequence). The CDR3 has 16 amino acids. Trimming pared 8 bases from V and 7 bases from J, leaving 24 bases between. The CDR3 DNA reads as TGTGCCACCCAAAACTGGGACGAAATATGGGGAAATGAGCAGTTCTTC. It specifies CATQNWDEIWGNEQFF. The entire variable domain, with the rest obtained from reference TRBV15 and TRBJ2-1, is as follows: DAMVIQNPRYQVTQFGKPVTLSCSQTLNHNVMYWYQQKSSQAPKLLFHYYDKDFNNEADTPDNFQSRRPNTSFCFLDIRSPGLGDTAMYLCATQNWDEIWGNEQFFGPGTRLTVL.

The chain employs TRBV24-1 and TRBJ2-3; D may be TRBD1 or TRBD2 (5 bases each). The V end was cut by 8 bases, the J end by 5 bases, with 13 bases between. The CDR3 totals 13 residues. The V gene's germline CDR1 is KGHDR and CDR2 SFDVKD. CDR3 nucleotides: TGTGCCACCACGGGACCCCAGGGAGATACGCAGTATTTT. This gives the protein CATTGPQGDTQYF.

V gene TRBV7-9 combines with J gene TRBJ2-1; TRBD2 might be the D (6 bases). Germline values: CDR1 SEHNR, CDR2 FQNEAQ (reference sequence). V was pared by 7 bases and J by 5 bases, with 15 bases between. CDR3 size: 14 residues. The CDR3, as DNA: TGTGCCAGCATACTCATAGGACTAAACAATGAGCAGTTCTTC. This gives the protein CASILIGLNNEQFF.

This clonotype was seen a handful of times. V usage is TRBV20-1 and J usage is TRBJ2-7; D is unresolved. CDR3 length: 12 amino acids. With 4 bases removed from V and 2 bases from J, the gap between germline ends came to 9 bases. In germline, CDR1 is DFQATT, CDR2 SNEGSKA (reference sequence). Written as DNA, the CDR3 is TGCAGTGCTAATCCAGGAACCTACGAGCAGTACTTC. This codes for CSANPGTYEQYF.

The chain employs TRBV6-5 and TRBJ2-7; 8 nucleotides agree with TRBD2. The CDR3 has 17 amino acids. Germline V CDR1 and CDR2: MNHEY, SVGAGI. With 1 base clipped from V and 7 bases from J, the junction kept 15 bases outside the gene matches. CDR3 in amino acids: CASSYFGGARSHGEQYF. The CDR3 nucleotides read TGTGCCAGCAGTTACTTCGGGGGGGCGCGGAGCCATGGAGAGCAGTACTTC.

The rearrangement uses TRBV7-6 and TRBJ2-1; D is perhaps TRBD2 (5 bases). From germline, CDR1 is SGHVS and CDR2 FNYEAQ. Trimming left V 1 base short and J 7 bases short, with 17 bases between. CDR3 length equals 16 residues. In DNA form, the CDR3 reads TGTGCCAGCAGCTTAGGAGGCCCAGCGGAGGTTAATGAGCAGTTCTTC. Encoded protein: CASSLGGPAEVNEQFF.